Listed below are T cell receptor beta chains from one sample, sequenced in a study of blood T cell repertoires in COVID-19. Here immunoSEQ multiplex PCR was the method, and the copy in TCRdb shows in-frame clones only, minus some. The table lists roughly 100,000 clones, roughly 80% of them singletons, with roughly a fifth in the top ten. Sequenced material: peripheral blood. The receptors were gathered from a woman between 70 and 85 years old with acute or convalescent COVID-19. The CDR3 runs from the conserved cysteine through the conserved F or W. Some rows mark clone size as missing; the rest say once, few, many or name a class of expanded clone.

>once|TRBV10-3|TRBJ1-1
CAISESTGVTEAFF
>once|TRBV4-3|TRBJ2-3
CASSLGGRATDTQYF
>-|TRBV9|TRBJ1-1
CASSVSPLDTEAFF
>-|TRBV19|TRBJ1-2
CASKGENYGYTF
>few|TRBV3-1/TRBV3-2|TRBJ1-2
CASSQEFRGGYTF
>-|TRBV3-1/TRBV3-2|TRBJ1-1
CASSLEDREAFF
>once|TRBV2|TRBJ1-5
CASSGDRGYQPQHF
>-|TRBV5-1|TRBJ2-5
CASSRGGQGHVTQYF
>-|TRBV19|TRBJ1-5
CASSARQVGQPQHF
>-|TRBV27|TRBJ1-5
CASSLALNQPQHF
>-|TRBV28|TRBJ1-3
CASSTGGLGNTIYF
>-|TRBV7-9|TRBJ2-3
CASSSLWGQGAGDTQYF
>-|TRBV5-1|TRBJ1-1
CASSLGQGTMNTEAFF
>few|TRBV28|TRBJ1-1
CASSIRQGGTEAFF
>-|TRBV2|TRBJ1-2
CASSELGGYGYTF
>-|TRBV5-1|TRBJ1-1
CASEEGLGDTEAFF
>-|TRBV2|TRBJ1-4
CASAGTGGNGNEKLFF
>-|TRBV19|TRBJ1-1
CASNYGAGTPRAFF
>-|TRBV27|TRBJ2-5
CASSSDRARGTQYF
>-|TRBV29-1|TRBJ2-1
CSVGQRGGYNEQFF
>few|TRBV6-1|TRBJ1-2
CASSERQTNYGYTF
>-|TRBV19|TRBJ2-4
CASSETSGGTKNIQYF
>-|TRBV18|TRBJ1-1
CASSPPERRGTEAFF
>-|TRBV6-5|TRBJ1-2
CASSITGGAEYGYTF
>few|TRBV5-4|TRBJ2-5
CASSLYGETQYF
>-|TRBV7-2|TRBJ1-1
CASSLEQGASNTEAFF
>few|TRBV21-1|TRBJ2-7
CASSKEGLSYEQYF
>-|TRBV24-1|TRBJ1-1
CATSEPTGGAFF
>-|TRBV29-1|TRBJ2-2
CSVEVGQGAGELFF
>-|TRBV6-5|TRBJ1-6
CASSRQGHNSPLHF
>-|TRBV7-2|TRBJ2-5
CASSLFAGATEETQYF
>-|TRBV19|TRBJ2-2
CASSINYLASQTGELFF
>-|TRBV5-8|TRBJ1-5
CASSFQGTLPYSNQPQHF
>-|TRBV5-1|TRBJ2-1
CASSRTTSGGANEQFF
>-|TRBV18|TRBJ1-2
CASSPGSEYGYTF
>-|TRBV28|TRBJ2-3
CASSSGGGTDTQYF
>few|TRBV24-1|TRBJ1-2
CATSPATHGYTF
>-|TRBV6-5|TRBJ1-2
CASRYRGQSGYTF
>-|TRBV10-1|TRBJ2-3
CASSESVGGPQITRNTQYF
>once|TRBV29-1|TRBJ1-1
CSVDGRDSQMNTEAFF
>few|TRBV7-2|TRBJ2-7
CASHPPGQGVDEQYF
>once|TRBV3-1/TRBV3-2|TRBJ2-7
CASSRMRGYDEQYF
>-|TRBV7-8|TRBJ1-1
CASSLGGGALEAFF
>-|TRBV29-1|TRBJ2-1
CSVSSGGANEQFF
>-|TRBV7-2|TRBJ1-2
CASSPRAAYGYTF
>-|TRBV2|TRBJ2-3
CASSLSGGLTDTQYF
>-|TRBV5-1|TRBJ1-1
CASSFGPATLGIPGDTEAFF
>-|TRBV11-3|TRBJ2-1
CASSLGAAQGEQFF
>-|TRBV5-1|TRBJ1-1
CASSSATGVNTEAFF
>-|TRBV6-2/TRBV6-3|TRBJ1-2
CASSYRDRVYGYTF
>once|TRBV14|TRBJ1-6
CASSPGGSNSPLHF
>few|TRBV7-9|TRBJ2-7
CASTPSQRGQEYEQYF
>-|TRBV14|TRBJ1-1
CASSPRSLTQGAANTEAFF
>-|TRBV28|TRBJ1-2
CASSPRTGANYGYTF
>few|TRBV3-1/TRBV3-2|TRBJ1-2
CASSQGEVTYGYTF
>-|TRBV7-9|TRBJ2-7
CASSSERERSSYEQYF
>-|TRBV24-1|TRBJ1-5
CATSPTGFDQPQHF
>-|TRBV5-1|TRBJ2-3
CASSPGVAGYTDTQYF
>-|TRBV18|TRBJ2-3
CASARPTTDTQYF